This TCR beta chain was observed in a study of blood T cell repertoires in COVID-19. On the study more broadly: Both acute and convalescent COVID-19 samples were obtained from the United States, Italy and Spain. Sample material is recorded as cDNA or gDNA derived from T cells, B-cell-depleted T cells, or PBMCs.

Libraries were prepared by immunoSEQ multiplex PCR; TCRdb keeps only in-frame clonotypes and omits some of them. The table has about 190,000 clones, approximately 84% seen once. CDR1 and CDR2 from the germline V gene are SNHLY and FYNNEI. The CDR3 is 12 residues long. The V end lost 7 bases, the J end lost 2 bases, and 6 bases lay between the germline ends. The chain has TRBV2 and TRBJ1-3; D is unresolved. Sequences were obtained from peripheral blood. The sequence was collected from a woman of 80 years or more with acute or convalescent COVID-19. CDR3 coding DNA: TGTGCCAGCACCCCAGCTGGAAACACCATATATTTT. Translated, it gives CASTPAGNTIYF.